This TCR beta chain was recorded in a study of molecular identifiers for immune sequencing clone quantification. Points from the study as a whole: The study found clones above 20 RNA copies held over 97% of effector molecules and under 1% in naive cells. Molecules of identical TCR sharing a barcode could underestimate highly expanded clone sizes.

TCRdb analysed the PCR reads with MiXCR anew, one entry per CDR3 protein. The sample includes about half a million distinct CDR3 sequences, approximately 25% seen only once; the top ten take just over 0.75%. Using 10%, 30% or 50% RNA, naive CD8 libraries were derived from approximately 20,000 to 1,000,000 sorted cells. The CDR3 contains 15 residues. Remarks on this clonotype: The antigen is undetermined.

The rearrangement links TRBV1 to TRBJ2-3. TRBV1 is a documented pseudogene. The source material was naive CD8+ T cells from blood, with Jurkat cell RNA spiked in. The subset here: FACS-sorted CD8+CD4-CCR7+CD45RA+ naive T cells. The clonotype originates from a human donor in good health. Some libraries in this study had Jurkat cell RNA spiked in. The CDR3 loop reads CTSSQDCLARDTQYF. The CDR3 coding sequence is TGCACCAGCAGCCAAGATTGTCTAGCCCGGGATACGCAGTATTTT.